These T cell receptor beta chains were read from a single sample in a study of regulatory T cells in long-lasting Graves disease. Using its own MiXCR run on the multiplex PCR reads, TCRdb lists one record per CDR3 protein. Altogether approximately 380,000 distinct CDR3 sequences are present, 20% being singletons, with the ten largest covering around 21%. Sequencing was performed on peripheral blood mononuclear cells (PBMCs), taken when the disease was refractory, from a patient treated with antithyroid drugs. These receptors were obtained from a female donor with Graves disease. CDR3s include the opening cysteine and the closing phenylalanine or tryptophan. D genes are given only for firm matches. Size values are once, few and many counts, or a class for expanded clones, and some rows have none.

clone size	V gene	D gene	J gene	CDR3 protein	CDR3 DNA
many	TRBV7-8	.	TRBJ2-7	CASSLELFPGVGSEEQYF	TGTGCCAGCAGCTTAGAGCTCTTTCCGGGAGTGGGTTCGGAGGAGCAGTACTTC
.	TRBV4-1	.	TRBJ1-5	CASSQTGPQPQHF	TGCGCCAGCAGCCAAACGGGGCCCCAGCCCCAGCATTTT
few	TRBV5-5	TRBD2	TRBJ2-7	CASSLVTSGMGEQYF	TGTGCCAGCAGCTTGGTTACTAGCGGGATGGGCGAGCAGTACTTC
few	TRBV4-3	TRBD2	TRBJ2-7	CASSQESGSYEQYF	TGCGCCAGCAGCCAAGAGAGCGGGAGTTACGAGCAGTACTTC
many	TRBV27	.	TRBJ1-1	CASSFRARGTEAFF	TGTGCCAGCAGTTTTCGGGCGCGGGGCACTGAAGCTTTCTTT
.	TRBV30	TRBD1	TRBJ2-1	CAWSVGQGTHNEQFF	TGTGCCTGGAGTGTTGGACAGGGGACCCACAATGAGCAGTTCTTC
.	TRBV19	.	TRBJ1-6	CASSIRGPEKPLHF	TGTGCCAGTAGTATCCGCGGCCCTGAGAAACCCCTCCACTTT
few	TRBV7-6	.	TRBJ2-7	CASSPRARGSNEQYF	TGTGCCAGCAGCCCTAGGGCCAGGGGTTCCAACGAGCAGTACTTC
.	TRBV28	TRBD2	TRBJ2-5	CASSLGTSGRKTQYF	TGTGCCAGCAGTTTAGGGACTAGCGGGAGGAAGACCCAGTACTTC
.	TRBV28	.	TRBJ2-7	CASSLGGGDDEQYF	TGTGCCAGCAGTTTAGGGGGAGGTGACGACGAGCAGTACTTC
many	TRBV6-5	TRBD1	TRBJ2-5	CASSYPTGGTVQETQYF	TGTGCCAGCAGTTACCCGACTGGTGGGACAGTCCAAGAGACCCAGTACTTC
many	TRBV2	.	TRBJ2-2	CASLRISGGELFF	TGTGCCAGCCTTCGTATATCGGGCGGGGAGCTGTTTTTT
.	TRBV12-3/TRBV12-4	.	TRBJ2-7	CASSQTSFEQYF	TGTGCCAGCAGTCAAACTAGTTTCGAGCAGTACTTC
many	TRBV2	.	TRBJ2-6	CATGPSGANVLTF	TGTGCCACAGGTCCCTCTGGGGCCAACGTCCTGACTTTC
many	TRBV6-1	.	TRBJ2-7	CASSGLRYEQYF	TGTGCCAGCAGTGGGCTCCGGTACGAGCAGTACTTC
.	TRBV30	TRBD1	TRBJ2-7	CAWRLTQGIERPSYEQYF	TGTGCCTGGAGGCTAACACAGGGGATTGAGCGGCCCAGCTACGAGCAGTACTTC
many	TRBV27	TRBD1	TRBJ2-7	CASSLGQVSYEQYF	TGTGCCAGCAGTTTGGGACAGGTATCCTACGAGCAGTACTTC
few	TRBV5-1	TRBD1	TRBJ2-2	CASSTSGGSGAAGELFF	TGCGCCAGCAGCACCTCAGGGGGCTCGGGTGCAGCCGGGGAGCTGTTTTTT
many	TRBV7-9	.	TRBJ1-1	CASSLQSAGPTEAFF	TGTGCCAGCAGCTTACAGTCGGCAGGGCCCACTGAAGCTTTCTTT
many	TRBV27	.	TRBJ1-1	CASSPRGGGTEAFF	TGTGCCAGCTCACCCCGTGGAGGGGGAACTGAAGCTTTCTTT
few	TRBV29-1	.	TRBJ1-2	CSVPRGLDSTYGYTF	TGCAGCGTTCCCAGAGGGCTAGACAGCACCTATGGCTACACCTTC
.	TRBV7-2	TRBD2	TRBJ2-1	CASSQLAGGLSSSYNEQFF	TGTGCCAGCAGCCAATTAGCGGGAGGGCTCTCTAGCTCCTACAATGAGCAGTTCTTC
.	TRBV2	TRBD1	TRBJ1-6	CASDRDSNSPLHF	TGTGCCAGCGACCGGGACAGCAACTCACCCCTCCACTTT
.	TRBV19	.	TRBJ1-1	CASSSGGRQKTEAFF	TGTGCCAGTAGTAGCGGGGGGCGTCAGAAGACTGAAGCTTTCTTT
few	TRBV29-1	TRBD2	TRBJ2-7	CSVEIAGGGNNYEQYF	TGCAGCGTTGAAATAGCGGGAGGGGGAAACAACTACGAGCAGTACTTC
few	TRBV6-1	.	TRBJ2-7	CASSKTATYEQYF	TGTGCCAGCAGTAAAACAGCTACCTACGAGCAGTACTTC
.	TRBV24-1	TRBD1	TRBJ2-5	CATSEARDRAQETQYF	TGTGCCACCAGCGAGGCCCGGGACAGGGCCCAAGAGACCCAGTACTTC
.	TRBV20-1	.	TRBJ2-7	CSASMASGGDEQYF	TGCAGTGCTAGTATGGCTAGTGGAGGGGACGAGCAGTACTTC
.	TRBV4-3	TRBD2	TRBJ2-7	CASSQVASGAYEQYF	TGCGCCAGCAGCCAAGTAGCTAGCGGGGCTTACGAGCAGTACTTC
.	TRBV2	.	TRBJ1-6	CASSPKTSGSPLHF	TGTGCCAGCAGTCCAAAAACGTCAGGTTCACCCCTCCACTTT
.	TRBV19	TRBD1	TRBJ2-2	CASSRDKGTGTGELFF	TGTGCCAGTAGTAGAGATAAGGGGACAGGCACCGGGGAGCTGTTTTTT
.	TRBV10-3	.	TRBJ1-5	CAISLQGRGQPQHF	TGTGCCATCAGCTTACAGGGTCGCGGTCAGCCCCAGCATTTT
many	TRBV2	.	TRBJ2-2	CATGPTNTGELFF	TGTGCCACGGGACCTACGAACACCGGGGAGCTGTTTTTT
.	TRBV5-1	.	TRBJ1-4	CASSLTVGGNEKLFF	TGCGCCAGCAGCTTGACGGTCGGGGGGAATGAAAAACTGTTTTTT
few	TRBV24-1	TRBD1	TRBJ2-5	CATSEPDRDQETQYF	TGTGCCACCAGTGAACCCGACAGGGACCAAGAGACCCAGTACTTC
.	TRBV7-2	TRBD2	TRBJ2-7	CASSEREGRYEQYF	TGTGCCAGCAGCGAGCGGGAGGGCCGATACGAGCAGTACTTC
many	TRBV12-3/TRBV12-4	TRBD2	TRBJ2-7	CASSLGTSGYEQYF	TGTGCCAGCAGTTTGGGGACTAGCGGCTACGAGCAGTACTTC
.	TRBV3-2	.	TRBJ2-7	CASSQAPRDSPSEEQYF	TGTGCCAGCAGCCAAGCCCCCCGGGACAGCCCCTCTGAGGAGCAGTACTTC
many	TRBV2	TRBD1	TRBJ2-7	CASSVDRTYEQYF	TGTGCCAGCAGCGTGGACAGGACCTACGAGCAGTACTTC
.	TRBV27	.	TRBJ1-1	CASSEESGEAFF	TGTGCCAGCAGTGAGGAAAGTGGTGAAGCTTTCTTT
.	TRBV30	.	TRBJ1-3	CAWSEGSGNTIYF	TGTGCCTGGAGTGAAGGCTCTGGAAACACCATATATTTT
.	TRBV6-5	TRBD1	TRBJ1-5	CASSFGGLLGQSNQPQHF	TGTGCCAGCAGTTTTGGGGGCCTCCTGGGACAGAGCAATCAGCCCCAGCATTTT
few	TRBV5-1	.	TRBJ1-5	CASSWGPEQPQHF	TGCGCCAGCAGCTGGGGGCCGGAACAGCCCCAGCATTTT
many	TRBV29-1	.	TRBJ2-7	CSAGTVAYEQYF	TGCAGCGCTGGGACGGTGGCCTACGAGCAGTACTTC
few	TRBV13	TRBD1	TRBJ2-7	CASSQRRDSGYEQYF	TGTGCCAGCAGCCAACGCCGGGACAGTGGTTACGAGCAGTACTTC
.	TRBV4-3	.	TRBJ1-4	CASSQDWQAATNEKLFF	TGCGCCAGCAGCCAAGATTGGCAGGCGGCAACTAATGAAAAACTGTTTTTT
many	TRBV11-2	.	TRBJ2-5	CASSLGDLLKETQYF	TGTGCCAGCAGCTTAGGAGATCTACTAAAAGAGACCCAGTACTTC
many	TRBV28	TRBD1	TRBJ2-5	CASGRTGGRETQYF	TGTGCCAGCGGACGAACAGGGGGCAGAGAGACCCAGTACTTC
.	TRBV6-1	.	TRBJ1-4	CASSESRIDEKLFF	TGTGCCAGCAGTGAATCTCGCATTGATGAAAAACTGTTTTTT
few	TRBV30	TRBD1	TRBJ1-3	CAWSVGQYSRNTIYF	TGTGCCTGGAGTGTGGGACAGTACAGCAGAAACACCATATATTTT
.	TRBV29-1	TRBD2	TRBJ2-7	CSVVAGDYEQYF	TGCAGCGTTGTAGCGGGAGACTACGAGCAGTACTTC
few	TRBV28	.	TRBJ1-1	CASRGGEGAFF	TGTGCCAGCAGGGGGGGGGAGGGAGCTTTCTTT
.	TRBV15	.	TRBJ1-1	CATSRVSGGNTEAFF	TGTGCCACCAGCAGAGTTTCGGGGGGGAACACTGAAGCTTTCTTT
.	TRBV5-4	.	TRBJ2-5	CAGSLTGETQYF	TGTGCCGGCAGCTTGACGGGGGAGACCCAGTACTTC
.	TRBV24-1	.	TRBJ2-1	CATRGQGGSNEQFF	TGTGCCACCAGAGGACAGGGAGGGAGCAATGAGCAGTTCTTC
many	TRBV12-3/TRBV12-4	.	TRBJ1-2	CASSFNRGYGYTF	TGTGCCAGCAGTTTCAACAGAGGCTATGGCTACACCTTC